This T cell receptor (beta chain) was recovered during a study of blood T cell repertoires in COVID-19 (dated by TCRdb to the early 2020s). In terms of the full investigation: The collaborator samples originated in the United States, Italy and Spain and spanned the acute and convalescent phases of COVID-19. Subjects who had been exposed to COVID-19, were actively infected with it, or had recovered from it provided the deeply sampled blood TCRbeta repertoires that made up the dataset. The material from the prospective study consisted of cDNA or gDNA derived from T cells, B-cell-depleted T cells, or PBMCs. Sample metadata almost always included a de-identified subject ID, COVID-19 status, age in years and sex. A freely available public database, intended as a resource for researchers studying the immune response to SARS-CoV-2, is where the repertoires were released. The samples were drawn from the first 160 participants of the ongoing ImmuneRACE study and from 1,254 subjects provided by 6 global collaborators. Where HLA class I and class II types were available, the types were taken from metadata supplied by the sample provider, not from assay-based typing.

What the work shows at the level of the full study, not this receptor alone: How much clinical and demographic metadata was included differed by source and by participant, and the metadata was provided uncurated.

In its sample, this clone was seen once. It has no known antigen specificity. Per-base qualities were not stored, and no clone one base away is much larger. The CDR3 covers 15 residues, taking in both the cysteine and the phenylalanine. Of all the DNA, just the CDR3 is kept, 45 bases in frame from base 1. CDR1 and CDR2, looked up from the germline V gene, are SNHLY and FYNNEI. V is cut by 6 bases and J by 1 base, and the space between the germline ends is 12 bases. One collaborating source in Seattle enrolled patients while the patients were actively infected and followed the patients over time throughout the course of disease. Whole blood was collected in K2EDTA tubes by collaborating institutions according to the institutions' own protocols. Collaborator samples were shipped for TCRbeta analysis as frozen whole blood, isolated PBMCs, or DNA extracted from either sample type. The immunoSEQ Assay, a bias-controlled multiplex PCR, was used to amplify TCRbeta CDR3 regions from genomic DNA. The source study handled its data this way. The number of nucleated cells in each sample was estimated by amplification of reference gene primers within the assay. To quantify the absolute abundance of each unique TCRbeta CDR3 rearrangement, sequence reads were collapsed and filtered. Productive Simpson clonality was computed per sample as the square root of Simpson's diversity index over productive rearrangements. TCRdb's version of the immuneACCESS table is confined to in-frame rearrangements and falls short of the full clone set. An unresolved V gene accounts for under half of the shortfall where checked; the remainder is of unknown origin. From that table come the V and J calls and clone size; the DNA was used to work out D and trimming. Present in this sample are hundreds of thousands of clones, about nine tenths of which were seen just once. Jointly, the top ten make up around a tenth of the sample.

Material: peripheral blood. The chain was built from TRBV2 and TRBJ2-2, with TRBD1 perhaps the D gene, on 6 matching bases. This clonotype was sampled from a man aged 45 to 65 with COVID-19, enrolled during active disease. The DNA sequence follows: TGTGCCAGCAGGCAGTGGACAGAGAACACCGGGGAGCTGTTTTTT. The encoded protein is CASRQWTENTGELFF.